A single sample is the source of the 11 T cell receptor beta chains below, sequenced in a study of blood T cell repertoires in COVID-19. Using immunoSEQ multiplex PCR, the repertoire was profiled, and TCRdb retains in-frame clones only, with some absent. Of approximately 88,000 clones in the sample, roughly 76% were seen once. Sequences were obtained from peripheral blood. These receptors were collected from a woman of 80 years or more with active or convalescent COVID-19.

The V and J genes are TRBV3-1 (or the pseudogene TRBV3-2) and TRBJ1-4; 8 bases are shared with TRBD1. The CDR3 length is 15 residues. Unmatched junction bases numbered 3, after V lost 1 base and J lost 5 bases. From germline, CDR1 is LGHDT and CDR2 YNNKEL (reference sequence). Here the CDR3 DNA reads TGTGCCAGCAGCCAAGGGACAGGGAGAAATGAAAAACTGTTTTTT. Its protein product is CASSQGTGRNEKLFF.

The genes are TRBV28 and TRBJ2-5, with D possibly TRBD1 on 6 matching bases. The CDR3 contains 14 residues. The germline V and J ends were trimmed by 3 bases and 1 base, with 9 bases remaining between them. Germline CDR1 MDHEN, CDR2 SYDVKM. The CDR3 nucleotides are TGTGCCAGCAGTTTGGAAGGGGGCCAAGAGACCCAGTACTTC. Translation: CASSLEGGQETQYF.

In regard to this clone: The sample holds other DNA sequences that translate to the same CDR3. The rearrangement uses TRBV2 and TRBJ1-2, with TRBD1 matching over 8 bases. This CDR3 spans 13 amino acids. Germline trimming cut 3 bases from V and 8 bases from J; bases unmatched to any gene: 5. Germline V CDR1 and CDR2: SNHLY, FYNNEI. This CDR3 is CASSDDRGGGYTF. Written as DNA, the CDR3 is TGTGCCAGCAGTGATGACAGGGGCGGCGGCTACACCTTC.

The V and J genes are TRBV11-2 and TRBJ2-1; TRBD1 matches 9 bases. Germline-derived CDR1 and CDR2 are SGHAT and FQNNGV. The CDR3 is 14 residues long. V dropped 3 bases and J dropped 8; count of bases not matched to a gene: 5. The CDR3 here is CASSLNRGRDEQFF. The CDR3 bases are TGTGCCAGCAGCTTGAACAGGGGGCGGGATGAGCAGTTCTTC.

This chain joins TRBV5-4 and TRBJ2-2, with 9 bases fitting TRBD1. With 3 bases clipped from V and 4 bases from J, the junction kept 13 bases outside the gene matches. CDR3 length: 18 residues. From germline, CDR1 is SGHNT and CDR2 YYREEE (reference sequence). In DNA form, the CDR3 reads TGTGCCAGCAGCTCTCCGGGACAGGGCCGGGGGATCACCGGGGAGCTGTTTTTT. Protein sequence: CASSSPGQGRGITGELFF.

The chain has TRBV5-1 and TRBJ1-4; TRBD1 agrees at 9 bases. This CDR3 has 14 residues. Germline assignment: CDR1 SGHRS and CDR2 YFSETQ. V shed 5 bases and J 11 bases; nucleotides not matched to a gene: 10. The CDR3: CASRPTGGVGKLFF. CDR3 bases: TGCGCCAGCAGACCGACAGGGGGGGTTGGGAAACTGTTTTTT. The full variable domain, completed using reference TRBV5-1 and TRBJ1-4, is KAGVTQTPRYLIKTRGQQVTLSCSPISGHRSVSWYQQTPGQGLQFLFEYFSETQRNKGNFPGRFSGRQFSNSRSEMNVSTLELGDSALYLCASRPTGGVGKLFFGSGTQLSVL.

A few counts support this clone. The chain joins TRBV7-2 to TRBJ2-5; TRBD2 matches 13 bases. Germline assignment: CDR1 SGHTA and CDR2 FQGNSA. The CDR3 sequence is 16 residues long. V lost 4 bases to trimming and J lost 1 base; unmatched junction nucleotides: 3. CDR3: CASSYGLAGVQETQYF. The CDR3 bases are TGTGCCAGCAGCTACGGACTAGCGGGGGTCCAAGAGACCCAGTACTTC.

CDR3 loop: CASSLLGNQPQHF. For the CDR3, the DNA is TGTGCCAGCAGTTTATTAGGCAATCAGCCCCAGCATTTT. The chain uses TRBV12-3 or TRBV12-4 and TRBJ1-5; D is undetermined. The CDR3 totals 13 residues. Trimming removed 2 bases at V and 2 bases at J, with 4 bases between.

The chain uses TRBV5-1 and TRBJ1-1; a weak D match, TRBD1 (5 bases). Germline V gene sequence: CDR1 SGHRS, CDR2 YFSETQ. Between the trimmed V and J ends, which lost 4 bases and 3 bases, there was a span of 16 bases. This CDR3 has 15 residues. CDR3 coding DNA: TGCGCCAGCAGCCCTTTGGGGCAACTGGACACTGAAGCTTTCTTT. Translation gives CASSPLGQLDTEAFF.

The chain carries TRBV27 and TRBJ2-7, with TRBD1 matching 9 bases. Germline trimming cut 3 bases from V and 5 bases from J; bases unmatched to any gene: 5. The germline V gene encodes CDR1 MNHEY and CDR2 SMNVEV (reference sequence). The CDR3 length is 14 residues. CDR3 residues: CASSFGTGSHEQYF. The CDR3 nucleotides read TGTGCCAGCAGTTTTGGGACAGGGTCCCACGAGCAGTACTTC.

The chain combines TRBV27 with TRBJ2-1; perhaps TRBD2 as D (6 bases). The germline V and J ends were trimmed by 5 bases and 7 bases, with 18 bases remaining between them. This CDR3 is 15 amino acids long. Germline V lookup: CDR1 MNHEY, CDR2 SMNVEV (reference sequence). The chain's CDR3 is CASSPRAGRRNEQFF. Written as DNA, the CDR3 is TGTGCCAGCAGTCCACGCGCGGGGCGTCGGAATGAGCAGTTCTTC.